The rows below give T cell receptor beta chains drawn from one sample of a study of cytomegalovirus exposure and HLA in healthy donors. The protocol was immunoSEQ multiplex PCR, while the TCRdb copy is restricted to in-frame clones and leaves out a portion. This table has some 120,000 clones, about 74% appearing once. Sequenced: PBMCs. The receptors originated from a woman aged 50 to 60 in good health and CMV-seropositive. Each CDR3 is given with its conserved first and last residue. D genes are given only for firm matches. Clone size is given for some rows only: seen once, a few or many times, or a class if the clone is expanded.

CDR3 protein: CASRTGGPYLQETQYF
CDR3 DNA: TGTGCCAGCAGGACAGGGGGACCATATCTCCAAGAGACCCAGTACTTC
V gene: TRBV28
clone size: few
J gene: TRBJ2-5
D gene: TRBD1

CDR3 protein: CASSNPGGGYEKLFF
CDR3 DNA: TGTGCCAGCAGCAACCCTGGAGGAGGATACGAAAAACTGTTTTTT
V gene: TRBV7-2
clone size: NA
J gene: TRBJ1-4
D gene: NA

CDR3 protein: CAWSSLAVNTEAFF
CDR3 DNA: TGTGCCTGGAGCTCCTTAGCAGTGAACACTGAAGCTTTCTTT
V gene: TRBV30
clone size: NA
J gene: TRBJ1-1
D gene: NA

CDR3 protein: CASSLGVQETQYF
CDR3 DNA: TGTGCCAGCAGCTTAGGCGTACAAGAGACCCAGTACTTC
V gene: TRBV7-2
clone size: few
J gene: TRBJ2-5
D gene: NA

CDR3 protein: CASSFGGVAPLHF
CDR3 DNA: TGTGCCAGCAGCTTCGGGGGGGTAGCTCCCCTCCACTTT
V gene: TRBV14
clone size: NA
J gene: TRBJ1-6
D gene: NA

CDR3 protein: CASSGGPASINSPLHF
CDR3 DNA: TGTGCCAGCAGCGGCGGTCCGGCGAGTATTAATTCACCCCTCCACTTT
V gene: TRBV5-4
clone size: NA
J gene: TRBJ1-6
D gene: NA

CDR3 protein: CASSLRTGRDEKLFF
CDR3 DNA: TGTGCCAGCAGCCTAAGGACAGGGAGGGATGAAAAACTGTTTTTT
V gene: TRBV7-2
clone size: NA
J gene: TRBJ1-4
D gene: TRBD1

CDR3 protein: CASSLYMATAANYGYTF
CDR3 DNA: TGTGCCAGCAGTTTATATATGGCCACCGCTGCTAACTATGGCTACACCTTC
V gene: TRBV27
clone size: NA
J gene: TRBJ1-2
D gene: NA

CDR3 protein: CASSESTIRGGAGNTIYF
CDR3 DNA: TGCGCCAGCAGTGAGTCGACCATCCGGGGCGGGGCTGGAAACACCATATATTTT
V gene: TRBV10-1
clone size: NA
J gene: TRBJ1-3
D gene: NA

CDR3 protein: CASSEARVNSPLHF
CDR3 DNA: TGTGCCAGCAGTGAAGCCAGGGTGAATTCACCCCTCCACTTT
V gene: TRBV25-1
clone size: NA
J gene: TRBJ1-6
D gene: NA

CDR3 protein: CASSESLQVGTFF
CDR3 DNA: TGTGCCAGCAGTGAGTCCCTTCAGGTCGGGACTTTCTTT
V gene: TRBV2
clone size: once
J gene: TRBJ1-1
D gene: NA

CDR3 protein: CASSPAVGGNIQYF
CDR3 DNA: TGTGCCAGCAGCCCGGCGGTCGGAGGAAACATTCAGTACTTC
V gene: TRBV7-9
clone size: NA
J gene: TRBJ2-4
D gene: NA

CDR3 protein: CASSPSGGEETQYF
CDR3 DNA: TGTGCCAGCAGTCCTAGCGGGGGGGAAGAGACCCAGTACTTC
V gene: TRBV27
clone size: NA
J gene: TRBJ2-5
D gene: TRBD2

CDR3 protein: CASSLYSGQTYEQYF
CDR3 DNA: TGCGCCAGCAGCCTCTACTCGGGACAAACCTACGAGCAGTACTTC
V gene: TRBV4-1
clone size: NA
J gene: TRBJ2-7
D gene: NA

CDR3 protein: CASSLEPAGNEQFF
CDR3 DNA: TGCGCCAGCAGCTTGGAGCCGGCGGGGAATGAGCAGTTCTTC
V gene: TRBV5-1
clone size: NA
J gene: TRBJ2-1
D gene: NA

CDR3 protein: CAISDPTSGAYEQYF
CDR3 DNA: TGTGCCATCAGTGACCCAACTAGCGGGGCCTACGAGCAGTACTTC
V gene: TRBV10-3
clone size: NA
J gene: TRBJ2-7
D gene: TRBD2

CDR3 protein: CASSLAGGQRAGELFF
CDR3 DNA: TGTGCCAGCAGCTTGGCAGGGGGGCAGAGGGCCGGGGAGCTGTTTTTT
V gene: TRBV5-4
clone size: NA
J gene: TRBJ2-2
D gene: NA

CDR3 protein: CASSYSTGEQYF
CDR3 DNA: TGTGCCAGCAGTTACTCGACGGGCGAGCAGTACTTC
V gene: TRBV6-6
clone size: NA
J gene: TRBJ2-7
D gene: NA

CDR3 protein: CASSLSVATDGEQFF
CDR3 DNA: TGTGCCAGCAGCTTATCAGTAGCTACCGACGGTGAGCAGTTCTTC
V gene: TRBV11-2
clone size: NA
J gene: TRBJ2-1
D gene: NA

CDR3 protein: CASSDGTSHSNQPQHF
CDR3 DNA: TGTGCCAGCAGTGATGGGACATCCCATAGCAATCAGCCCCAGCATTTT
V gene: TRBV2
clone size: NA
J gene: TRBJ1-5
D gene: NA

CDR3 protein: CARSQAAGVNTGELFF
CDR3 DNA: TGCGCCCGCAGCCAAGCAGCGGGGGTTAACACCGGGGAGCTGTTTTTT
V gene: TRBV4-1
clone size: NA
J gene: TRBJ2-2
D gene: TRBD2

CDR3 protein: CASSPGGDETQYF
CDR3 DNA: TGTGCCAGCAGTCCAGGGGGCGATGAGACCCAGTACTTC
V gene: TRBV6-1
clone size: NA
J gene: TRBJ2-5
D gene: TRBD1

CDR3 protein: CASSGTGSWSYNEQFF
CDR3 DNA: TGTGCCAGCAGCGGAACAGGGTCATGGTCCTACAATGAGCAGTTCTTC
V gene: TRBV6-6
clone size: NA
J gene: TRBJ2-1
D gene: NA

CDR3 protein: CASSPGGSSYNEQFF
CDR3 DNA: TGTGCCAGTAGTCCGGGGGGTAGCTCCTACAATGAGCAGTTCTTC
V gene: TRBV19
clone size: NA
J gene: TRBJ2-1
D gene: TRBD2

CDR3 protein: CASSYSQGSYEQYF
CDR3 DNA: TGTGCCAGCAGTTACAGTCAGGGCTCCTACGAGCAGTACTTC
V gene: TRBV6-6
clone size: NA
J gene: TRBJ2-7
D gene: NA

CDR3 protein: CASSLTTGGNTEAFF
CDR3 DNA: TGTGCCAGCAGCCTCACGACAGGGGGGAACACTGAAGCTTTCTTT
V gene: TRBV7-6
clone size: NA
J gene: TRBJ1-1
D gene: TRBD1

CDR3 protein: CASSYSEGGGTYEQYF
CDR3 DNA: TGTGCCAGCAGTTACTCGGAGGGGGGGGGAACCTACGAGCAGTACTTC
V gene: TRBV6-5
clone size: NA
J gene: TRBJ2-7
D gene: NA

CDR3 protein: CATSSGQGYEKLFF
CDR3 DNA: TGTGCCACCAGCAGTGGTCAGGGGTATGAAAAACTGTTTTTT
V gene: TRBV15
clone size: NA
J gene: TRBJ1-4
D gene: NA

CDR3 protein: CASSPRDSQETQYF
CDR3 DNA: TGTGCCAGCAGCCCCCGGGACAGCCAAGAGACCCAGTACTTC
V gene: TRBV7-9
clone size: NA
J gene: TRBJ2-5
D gene: TRBD1

CDR3 protein: CASSPSGMPEAFF
CDR3 DNA: TGTGCCAGCTCACCTTCAGGGATGCCTGAAGCTTTCTTT
V gene: TRBV18
clone size: NA
J gene: TRBJ1-1
D gene: NA